The following is a T cell receptor beta chain sequence with its context. The antigen is undetermined. This table comes from immunoSEQ multiplex PCR, and its TCRdb copy is limited to in-frame clones, with some not included. The sample has 90,000 to 120,000 clones, about 91% seen once. The data are from a study of OX40 agonist ivuxolimab in advanced cancers. V shed 6 bases, J shed 3 bases, and the junction held 6 bases outside the gene matches. CDR1 is MNHEY and CDR2 is SMNVEV in the germline V gene (reference sequence). This CDR3 region has 15 residues. Overall study findings and caveats: In CD8+ T cells, expanded clones were on average more numerous than in CD4+. It was also the case that some nonresponders had low normalized T-cell clonal expansion.

This clonotype was obtained from an adult with an advanced solid tumor such as melanoma, head and neck, liver or kidney cancer. The specimen was CD4+ or CD8+ T cells sorted from blood, collected in a trial of the OX40 agonist ivuxolimab. The chain combines TRBV27 with TRBJ1-5; TRBD1 matches at 9 bases. The CDR3 DNA reads as TGTGCCAGCAGGATAGGGACAGGGACCAATCAGCCCCAGCATTTT. Amino acids: CASRIGTGTNQPQHF.